The 2 T cell receptor beta chains below were found in one sample sequenced in a study of T cell responses to AZD1222 COVID-19 vaccine. The method was immunoSEQ multiplex PCR; TCRdb's version includes in-frame clones alone and lacks a portion of them. The sample carries 50,000 to 70,000 clones, around 83% recorded once. The specimen comprised peripheral blood, sampled on day 0 of MenACWY control vaccination. These receptors were obtained from an adult in good health.

V and J are TRBV9 and TRBJ1-1; D uncertain. V lost 3 bases, J lost 0 bases, and 6 bases lay in between. Germline CDR1 reads SGDLS; CDR2 reads YYNGEE. The CDR3 extends over 13 amino acids. The CDR3 reads CASSAGMNTEAFF. As DNA, the CDR3 is TGTGCCAGCAGCGCTGGCATGAACACTGAAGCTTTCTTT. Drawing the rest from reference TRBV9 and TRBJ1-1, the complete variable domain is DSGVTQTPKHLITATGQRVTLRCSPRSGDLSVYWYQQSLDQGLQFLIQYYNGEERAKGNILERFSAQQFPDLHSELNLSSLELGDSALYFCASSAGMNTEAFFGQGTRLTVV.

The genes are TRBV5-1 and TRBJ2-5, with D possibly TRBD2 on 6 matching bases. Germline V gene data show CDR1 as SGHRS and CDR2 as YFSETQ. The V end was cut by 4 bases, the J end by 3 bases, with 16 bases between. CDR3 length equals 15 residues. In nucleotides, the CDR3 is TGCGCCAGCAGCGGAGGGGCGGGATGGGAAGAGACCCAGTACTTC. Amino acids: CASSGGAGWEETQYF.